The present T cell receptor (beta chain) was sequenced within a study of PD-1 blockade in classical Hodgkin lymphoma. Each patient relapsed following autologous stem cell transplantation, and prior brentuximab vedotin exposure differed. Some clones are missing from TCRdb's copy, which holds only in-frame ones; the method was immunoSEQ multiplex PCR. The repertoire consists of tens of thousands of clones, with 77% occurring once and the leading ten covering about 39%. Study results and caveats: By C4D1, CD4+ diversity increased significantly, especially in complete responders. Compared with healthy donors, newly diagnosed patients reportedly showed lower baseline TCR diversity.

Regarding this clone: The antigen is undetermined.

This sample comprised peripheral blood mononuclear cells (PBMCs), obtained before the second cycle of nivolumab. The sequence came from a human donor with classical Hodgkin lymphoma.

CDR3 in amino acids: CASASGTGLAEAFF. The CDR3 DNA follows: TGTGCCAGCGCCTCCGGGACAGGGCTTGCGGAAGCTTTCTTT. J is TRBJ1-1 and V is TRBV6-5, with 9 bases identical to TRBD1. Germline V gene lookup returns CDR1 MNHEY and CDR2 SVGAGI. After removal of 8 bases from V and 8 bases from J, the junction contained 12 bases not matched to a gene. This CDR3 has 14 residues.